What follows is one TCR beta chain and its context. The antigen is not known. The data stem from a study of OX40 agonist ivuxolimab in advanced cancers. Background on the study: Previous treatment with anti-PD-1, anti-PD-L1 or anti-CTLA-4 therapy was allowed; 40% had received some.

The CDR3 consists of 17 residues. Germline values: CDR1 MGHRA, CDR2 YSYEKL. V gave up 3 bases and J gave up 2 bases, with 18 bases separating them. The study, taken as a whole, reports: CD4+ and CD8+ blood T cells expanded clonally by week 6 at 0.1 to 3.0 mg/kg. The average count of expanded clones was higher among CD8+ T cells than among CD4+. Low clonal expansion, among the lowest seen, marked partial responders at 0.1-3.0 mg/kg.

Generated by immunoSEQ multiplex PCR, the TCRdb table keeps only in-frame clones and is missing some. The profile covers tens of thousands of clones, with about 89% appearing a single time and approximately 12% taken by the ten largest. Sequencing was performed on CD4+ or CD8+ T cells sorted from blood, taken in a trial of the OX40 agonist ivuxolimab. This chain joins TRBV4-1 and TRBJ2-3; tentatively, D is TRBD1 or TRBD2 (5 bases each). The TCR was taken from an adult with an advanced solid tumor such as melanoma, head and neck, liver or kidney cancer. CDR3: CASSQEPNTGPTDTQYF. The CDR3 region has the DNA TGCGCCAGCAGCCAGGAACCCAACACGGGGCCCACAGATACGCAGTATTTT.